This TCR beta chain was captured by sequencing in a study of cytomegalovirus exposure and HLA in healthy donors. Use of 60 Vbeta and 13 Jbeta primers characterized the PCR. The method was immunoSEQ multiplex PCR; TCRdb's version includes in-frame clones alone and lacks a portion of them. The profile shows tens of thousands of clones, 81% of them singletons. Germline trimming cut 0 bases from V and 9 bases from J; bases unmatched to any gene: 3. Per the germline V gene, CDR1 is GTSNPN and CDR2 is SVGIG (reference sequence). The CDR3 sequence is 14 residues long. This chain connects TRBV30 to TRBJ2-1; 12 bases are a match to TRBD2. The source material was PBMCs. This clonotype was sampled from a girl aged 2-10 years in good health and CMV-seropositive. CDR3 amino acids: CAWSVGLAGIEQFF. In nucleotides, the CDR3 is TGTGCCTGGAGTGTAGGACTAGCGGGAATTGAGCAGTTCTTC.